One sample yielded the 29 T cell receptor beta chains listed below, sequenced in a study of cytomegalovirus exposure and HLA in healthy donors. Using immunoSEQ multiplex PCR, the repertoire was profiled, and TCRdb retains in-frame clones only, with some absent. The sample comprises approximately 97,000 clones, roughly 92% of which are singletons, and about 1.1% rests with the top ten. The specimen was PBMCs. These TCRs come from a woman in her twenties or thirties in good health and CMV-seropositive.

This rearrangement joins TRBV29-1 to TRBJ1-3; 9 bases line up with TRBD1. CDR3 size: 16 residues. Unmatched junction bases numbered 7, after V lost 4 bases and J lost 0 bases. Per germline, CDR1 SQVTM and CDR2 ANQGSEA. For the CDR3, the DNA is TGCAGCGTTGCTTGGGACAGGGACACCTCTGGAAACACCATATATTTT. This sequence encodes CSVAWDRDTSGNTIYF. Full variable domain (rest looked up from reference TRBV29-1 and TRBJ1-3): SAVISQKPSRDICQRGTSLTIQCQVDSQVTMMFWYRQQPGQSLTLIATANQGSEATYESGFVIDKFPISRPNLTFSTLTVSNMSPEDSSIYLCSVAWDRDTSGNTIYFGEGSWLTVV.

The rearrangement links TRBV18 to TRBJ2-5; TRBD2 matches at 11 bases. The CDR3 contains 16 residues. Germline values: CDR1 KGHSH, CDR2 LQKENI. With 3 bases clipped from V and 5 bases from J, the junction kept 8 bases outside the gene matches. The CDR3 loop reads CASSPVSGRAGETQYF. CDR3 DNA sequence: TGTGCCAGCTCACCTGTTAGCGGGAGGGCTGGTGAGACCCAGTACTTC.

This chain links TRBV7-2 with TRBJ1-4; TRBD1 agrees at 7 bases. Germline loops: CDR1 SGHTA, CDR2 FQGNSA. With 2 bases clipped from V and 6 bases from J, the junction kept 3 bases outside the gene matches. The CDR3 covers 14 residues. The CDR3 DNA sequence: TGTGCCAGCAGCTTACAGGGGACAGATGAAAAACTGTTTTTT. Translating it yields CASSLQGTDEKLFF.

The chain couples TRBV19 to TRBJ1-1; D possibly corresponds to TRBD1 (5 bases). Looked up from germline, CDR1 is LNHDA and CDR2 is SQIVND (reference sequence). Trimming stripped 1 base from V and 0 bases from J, with 6 bases between. The CDR3 contains 14 residues. The CDR3 DNA reads TGTGCCAGTAGTATAGGACAGCTGAACACTGAAGCTTTCTTT. Translated, it gives CASSIGQLNTEAFF.

The CDR3 bases are TGTGCCAGCAGCCCCAGGGCAGATACGCAGTATTTT. Protein product: CASSPRADTQYF. The chain is built from TRBV7-6 and TRBJ2-3, with a tentative D call TRBD1 (5 bases). Trimming shortened V by 5 bases and J by 4 bases, and 7 bases separated the two germline ends. The CDR3 contains 12 residues. Germline values: CDR1 SGHVS, CDR2 FNYEAQ. The variable domain in full, completed from reference TRBV7-6 and TRBJ2-3, reads GAGVSQSPRYKVTKRGQDVALRCDPISGHVSLYWYRQALGQGPEFLTYFNYEAQQDKSGLPNDRFSAERPEGSISTLTIQRTEQRDSAMYRCASSPRADTQYFGPGTRLTVL.

The chain joins TRBV9 to TRBJ2-7; D possibly corresponds to TRBD1 (6 bases). Germline loops: CDR1 SGDLS, CDR2 YYNGEE. This CDR3 is 15 amino acids long. V was shortened by 4 bases and J by 0 bases, with 14 bases between the two germline ends. The CDR3: CASSPGQPSSYEQYF. CDR3 bases: TGTGCCAGCAGCCCCGGACAGCCGAGCTCCTACGAGCAGTACTTC.

The gene calls are TRBV6-5 and TRBJ2-7, with 7 positions matching TRBD1. CDR3 length equals 14 residues. J gave up 0 bases and V 4 bases, and 3 bases lay outside the gene matches. Germline V lookup: CDR1 MNHEY, CDR2 SVGAGI. Written as DNA, the CDR3 is TGTGCCAGCAGTTCGACAGGGAGCTCCTACGAGCAGTACTTC. Residues: CASSSTGSSYEQYF.

The chain has TRBV7-6 and TRBJ1-1, with a weak D call TRBD1 (5 bases). This CDR3 has 17 amino acids. V was pared by 5 bases and J by 4 bases, with 23 bases between. CDR1 and CDR2 (germline): SGHVS, FNYEAQ. CDR3 DNA sequence: TGTGCCAGCAGCCTACTCACCGGGGGGATGGTGGTCACTGAAGCTTTCTTT. Translating it yields CASSLLTGGMVVTEAFF. The whole variable domain, remainder taken from reference TRBV7-6 and TRBJ1-1, is GAGVSQSPRYKVTKRGQDVALRCDPISGHVSLYWYRQALGQGPEFLTYFNYEAQQDKSGLPNDRFSAERPEGSISTLTIQRTEQRDSAMYRCASSLLTGGMVVTEAFFGQGTRLTVV.

This clone was counted a single time. The chain recombines TRBV5-1 with TRBJ1-2; TRBD1 is a possible D gene (5 bases). Germline V CDR1 and CDR2: SGHRS, YFSETQ. The CDR3 loop spans 15 amino acids. V was shortened by 3 bases and J by 3 bases, with 15 bases between the two germline ends. The CDR3 DNA is TGCGCCAGCAGCTGGGGGGTGAGGACGGACTATGGCTACACCTTC. This sequence encodes CASSWGVRTDYGYTF.

The chain recombines TRBV28 with TRBJ2-3; TRBD2 matches at 14 bases. The CDR3 covers 16 residues. Trimming cost V 4 bases and J 3 bases; bases outside gene matches: 3. Germline lookup yields CDR1 MDHEN and CDR2 SYDVKM. CDR3 in amino acids: CASSSGTSGSTDTQYF. CDR3 DNA sequence: TGTGCCAGCAGTTCCGGGACTAGCGGGAGTACAGATACGCAGTATTTT.

The chain has TRBV19 and TRBJ2-7; 8 bases match TRBD1. Germline CDR1 LNHDA, CDR2 SQIVND (reference sequence). V shed 2 bases and J 0 bases; nucleotides not matched to a gene: 12. This CDR3 is 18 amino acids long. The CDR3 DNA is TGTGCCAGTAGTATACGAGCTAACAGGGGGTCTAGCTCCTACGAGCAGTACTTC. Protein product: CASSIRANRGSSSYEQYF.

This sequence joins TRBV19 and TRBJ2-7; TRBD1 agrees at 10 bases. J lost 6 bases, V lost 3 bases, and 14 bases had no gene match. CDR3 size: 17 residues. Germline-derived CDR1 and CDR2 are LNHDA and SQIVND (reference sequence). The CDR3: CASSINYPGQGLAEQYF. As DNA, the CDR3 is TGTGCCAGTAGTATCAATTACCCGGGACAGGGGTTGGCCGAGCAGTACTTC.

Here the CDR3 DNA reads TGTGCCAGCAGCGTAATAGGGACAGGGGGTGGCAATGAGCAGTTCTTC. Protein sequence: CASSVIGTGGGNEQFF. The V gene is TRBV9, the J gene TRBJ2-1, with 11 nucleotides matching TRBD1. V shed 1 base and J 6 bases; nucleotides not matched to a gene: 6. The germline CDR1 and CDR2 sequences are SGDLS and YYNGEE. The CDR3 is 16 residues long. Together with reference TRBV9 and TRBJ2-1, the CDR3 gives the full variable domain: DSGVTQTPKHLITATGQRVTLRCSPRSGDLSVYWYQQSLDQGLQFLIQYYNGEERAKGNILERFSAQQFPDLHSELNLSSLELGDSALYFCASSVIGTGGGNEQFFGPGTRLTVL.

This rearrangement joins TRBV19 to TRBJ2-2; 11 bases map to TRBD1. The V gene's germline CDR1 is LNHDA and CDR2 SQIVND (reference sequence). V was clipped by 2 bases and J by 4 bases; unmatched bases: 6. The CDR3 spans 17 residues. The CDR3 sequence is CASSIRGQGVFTGELFF. The CDR3, as DNA: TGTGCCAGTAGTATAAGGGGACAGGGGGTATTCACCGGGGAGCTGTTTTTT.

The chain combines TRBV19 with TRBJ2-6, with 8 bases that match TRBD1. The CDR3 runs 17 residues. CDR1 LNHDA and CDR2 SQIVND come from the germline V gene (reference sequence). V lost 5 bases to trimming and J lost 0 bases; unmatched junction nucleotides: 6. In DNA, the CDR3 is TGTGCCAGTAGTTGGGGACAGGCGAGCTCTGGGGCCAACGTCCTGACTTTC. Translated, it gives CASSWGQASSGANVLTF.

The chain links TRBV27 to TRBJ2-3; D uncertain. Germline V CDR1 and CDR2: MNHEY, SMNVEV (reference sequence). This CDR3 is built from 17 residues. V was cut by 6 bases and J by 0 bases, with 19 bases left in between. DNA of the CDR3: TGTGCCAGCAGCCAAATGGAGACCAGCCTTAGCACAGATACGCAGTATTTT. This sequence encodes CASSQMETSLSTDTQYF.

This clone was seen only once. The same CDR3 is also encoded by other DNA sequences in this sample. This rearrangement joins TRBV15 to TRBJ1-2, with 9 bases aligning to TRBD1. In germline, CDR1 is LNHNV, CDR2 YYDKDF (reference sequence). CDR3 length equals 15 residues. Germline trimming cut 2 bases from V and 6 bases from J; bases unmatched to any gene: 7. CDR3 DNA sequence: TGTGCCACCAGCAGACCCGGGACAGGGAATCATGGCTACACCTTC. This sequence encodes CATSRPGTGNHGYTF.

Written as DNA, the CDR3 is TGCGCCAGCAGCCGAGCCCCGGGTGGCTACACCTTC. Its translation: CASSRAPGGYTF. This chain joins TRBV4-1 and TRBJ1-2; no reliable D call. The CDR3 has 12 amino acids. Between the trimmed V and J ends, which lost 4 bases and 7 bases, there was a span of 10 bases. From germline, CDR1 is MGHRA and CDR2 YSYEKL.

The V and J genes are TRBV28 and TRBJ2-7; the D gene is possibly TRBD1 (6 bases). The V end lost 3 bases, the J end lost 4 bases, and 10 bases lay between the germline ends. The CDR3 runs 13 residues. CDR1 and CDR2 from the germline V gene are MDHEN and SYDVKM. The CDR3 DNA reads TGTGCCAGCAGTTTCACCCAGGGGTACGAGCAGTACTTC. Translated, it gives CASSFTQGYEQYF.

This sequence joins TRBV5-4 and TRBJ2-5, with no clear D. Germline V gives CDR1 SGHNT, CDR2 YYREEE (reference sequence). Trimming removed 1 base from V and 3 bases from J, with 10 bases in between. The CDR3 extends over 14 amino acids. This chain's CDR3 is CASSLTAEKETQYF. DNA of the CDR3: TGTGCCAGCAGCTTGACAGCTGAGAAAGAGACCCAGTACTTC.

The V gene is TRBV5-4, the J gene TRBJ2-3, with 15 bases lining up with TRBD2. The germline V gene encodes CDR1 SGHNT and CDR2 YYREEE (reference sequence). V shed 4 bases and J 4 bases; nucleotides not matched to a gene: 10. The CDR3 is 18 amino acids. The CDR3 DNA reads as TGTGCCAGCAGCCTAGGGACTAGCGGGAGGATGGGCTCAGATACGCAGTATTTT. Protein sequence: CASSLGTSGRMGSDTQYF.

The chain recombines TRBV27 with TRBJ2-2, with D possibly TRBD1 on 6 matching bases. Germline CDR1 is MNHEY and CDR2 is SMNVEV (reference sequence). There are 16 residues in the CDR3. V was shortened by 4 bases and J by 0 bases, with 12 bases between the two germline ends. Written as DNA, the CDR3 is TGTGCCAGCAGTTGGACCGGGACACCGAACACCGGGGAGCTGTTTTTT. Its protein is CASSWTGTPNTGELFF.

This sequence joins TRBV28 and TRBJ2-1, with D perhaps TRBD1 (6 bases). The germline V gene has CDR1 MDHEN and CDR2 SYDVKM. The CDR3 is 14 residues long. Trimming shortened V by 0 bases and J by 5 bases, and 8 bases separated the two germline ends. The DNA for the CDR3 is TGTGCCAGCAGTTTATGGACAGGACACAATGAGCAGTTCTTC. Translated, it gives CASSLWTGHNEQFF.

J is TRBJ2-3 and V is TRBV5-4; D remains unclear. This CDR3 region has 13 residues. V was pared by 0 bases and J by 1 base, with 3 bases between. Germline loops: CDR1 SGHNT, CDR2 YYREEE (reference sequence). CDR3 DNA sequence: TGTGCCAGCAGCTTGGTCGGCACAGATACGCAGTATTTT. Translating it yields CASSLVGTDTQYF.

V gene TRBV6-5 combines with J gene TRBJ2-4; 10 nucleotides line up with TRBD2. The CDR3 runs 16 residues. V lost 2 bases to trimming and J lost 7 bases; unmatched junction nucleotides: 8. Germline loops: CDR1 MNHEY, CDR2 SVGAGI. This CDR3 is CASSYGLAGVQNIQYF. The CDR3 DNA reads TGTGCCAGCAGTTACGGCCTAGCGGGGGTGCAGAACATTCAGTACTTC.

CDR3 loop: CASSRDTGIYYGYTF. CDR3 in DNA: TGTGCCAGTAGTAGAGACACAGGGATATACTATGGCTACACCTTC. The chain employs TRBV19 and TRBJ1-2; D is possibly TRBD1 (6 bases). Germline V lookup: CDR1 LNHDA, CDR2 SQIVND (reference sequence). V lost 4 bases to trimming and J lost 3 bases, with 15 bases between them. CDR3 length: 15 residues.

The chain is built from TRBV19 and TRBJ1-1; a possible D gene is TRBD1 (5 bases). The V end was cut by 3 bases, the J end by 5 bases, with 13 bases between. The CDR3 runs to 14 residues. Germline CDR1 is LNHDA and CDR2 is SQIVND (reference sequence). The chain's CDR3 is CASSIPGTATEAFF. The DNA of the CDR3 is TGTGCCAGTAGTATCCCGGGGACTGCTACTGAAGCTTTCTTT.

The CDR3 sequence: CASSLKGLAIADTQYF. CDR3 sequence (DNA): TGTGCCAGCAGCCTCAAGGGACTAGCGATAGCAGATACGCAGTATTTT. This chain links TRBV13 with TRBJ2-3; TRBD2 agrees at 10 bases. V lost 5 bases and J lost 4; bases outside the gene matches: 9. The CDR3 has 16 amino acids. CDR1 is PRHDT and CDR2 is FYEKMQ in the germline V gene (reference sequence).

V and J are TRBV30 and TRBJ1-5; no firm D call. Germline V lookup: CDR1 GTSNPN, CDR2 SVGIG (reference sequence). V lost 4 bases and J 7 bases, leaving 14 bases between the germline ends. This CDR3 has 13 residues. This CDR3 is CAWNKEARQPQHF. The CDR3 DNA sequence: TGTGCCTGGAACAAGGAGGCGAGGCAGCCCCAGCATTTT.